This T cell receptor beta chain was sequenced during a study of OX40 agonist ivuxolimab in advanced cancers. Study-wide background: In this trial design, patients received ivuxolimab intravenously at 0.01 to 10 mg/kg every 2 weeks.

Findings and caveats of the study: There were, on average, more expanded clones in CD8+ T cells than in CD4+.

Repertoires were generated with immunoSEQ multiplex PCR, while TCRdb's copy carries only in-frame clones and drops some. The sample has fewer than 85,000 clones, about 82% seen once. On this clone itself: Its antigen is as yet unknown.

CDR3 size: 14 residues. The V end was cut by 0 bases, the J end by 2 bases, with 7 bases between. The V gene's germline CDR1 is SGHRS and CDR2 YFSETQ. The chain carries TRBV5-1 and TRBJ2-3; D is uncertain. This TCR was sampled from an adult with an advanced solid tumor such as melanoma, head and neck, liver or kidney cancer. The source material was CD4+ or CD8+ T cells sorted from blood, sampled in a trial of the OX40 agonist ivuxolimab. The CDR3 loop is CASSLVQNTDTQYF. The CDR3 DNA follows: TGCGCCAGCAGCTTGGTCCAGAACACAGATACGCAGTATTTT.